This is a list of T cell receptor beta chains from one sample in a study of human T cells and chemical hapten exposure. TCRdb re-analysed the RACE reads in MiXCR, keeping a single row per CDR3 protein. The sample has about 90,000 distinct CDR3 sequences; about 8.5% are singletons. Sequencing was performed on whole blood, taken in connection with sensitization to the hapten diphenylcyclopropenone (DPC). Receptors originate from a middle-aged man with alopecia areata. Some clones in this sample may be carry-over from other donors' samples. Each CDR3 is given with its conserved first and last residue. Each record gives: V gene, J gene, clone size, D gene, CDR3 DNA, CDR3 protein. The D gene is left open where the match is weak. Size tells how often a clone was seen (once, few, many) or the class of an expanded clone, and some rows leave it out.

>TRBV2|TRBJ1-3|many|TRBD1
TGTGCCAGCAGTGAATTGAGGGACAGTGGTGGAAACACCATATATTTT
CASSELRDSGGNTIYF
>TRBV5-1|TRBJ2-5|NA|NA
TGCGCCAGCAGCATCCAATCGGCAGGTCAAGAGTCCCAGTACTTC
CASSIQSAGQESQYF
>TRBV20-1|TRBJ2-5|NA|NA
TGCAGTGCCTCCGAGGGGGAGGAGGGAGAGACCCAGTACTTC
CSASEGEEGETQYF
>TRBV20-1|TRBJ1-5|many|NA
TGCAGTGCTAAGGGGTATACTGAGGGCAATCAGCCCCAGCATTTT
CSAKGYTEGNQPQHF
>TRBV29-1|TRBJ2-3|many|NA
TGCAGCGTTCGGGGCAGGGTCACAGATACGCAGTATTTT
CSVRGRVTDTQYF
>TRBV12-3/TRBV12-4|TRBJ1-5|many|TRBD1
TGTGCCAGCAGTTTAGATGGGACAGGGAATCAGCCCCAGCATTTT
CASSLDGTGNQPQHF
>TRBV29-1|TRBJ2-2|few|NA
TGCAGCGCTGTTAGGGGATCAGACACCGGGGAGCTGTTTTTT
CSAVRGSDTGELFF
>TRBV18|TRBJ2-2|many|NA
TGTGCCAGCTCACCTAGCGGTAACACCGGGGAGCTGTTTTTT
CASSPSGNTGELFF
>TRBV30|TRBJ2-1|NA|TRBD2
TGTGCCTGGGGAACGGCGGGAGCAAGGGAGCAGTTCTTC
CAWGTAGAREQFF
>TRBV14|TRBJ1-2|many|NA
TGTGCCAGCAGCCAAGGGGTTTTGAACTATGGCTACACCTTC
CASSQGVLNYGYTF
>TRBV7-2|TRBJ2-5|many|NA
TGTGCCAGCAGCTTATCCGGCGGATCACAAGAGACCCAGTACTTC
CASSLSGGSQETQYF
>TRBV9|TRBJ1-2|NA|NA
TGTGCCAGCAGCGTCGAGAATCCGATCTCCTCAACAGGAACCCATGGCTACACCTTC
CASSVENPISSTGTHGYTF
>TRBV18|TRBJ2-2|few|NA
TGTGCCAGCTCGCCTTACCTAAATACCGGGGAGCTGTTTTTT
CASSPYLNTGELFF
>TRBV2|TRBJ2-5|NA|TRBD1
TGTGCCAGCACCGACCGACAGGGGTCCGAGACCCAGTACTTC
CASTDRQGSETQYF
>TRBV6-5|TRBJ1-5|many|TRBD1
TGTGCCAGCAGTGGACGGACAGGGGGCTTCAATCAGCCCCAGCATTTT
CASSGRTGGFNQPQHF
>TRBV29-1|TRBJ1-2|many|TRBD1
TGCAGCGTCGGAGGGACAGGGGAAGGCTATGGCTACACCTTC
CSVGGTGEGYGYTF
>TRBV30|TRBJ1-3|many|TRBD1
TGTGCCTGGAGTCCACAGGGGAACACCATATATTTT
CAWSPQGNTIYF
>TRBV7-8|TRBJ1-2|few|TRBD1
TGTGCCAGCAGCAGGGGACAGGCTGGTCGCTATGGCTACACCTTC
CASSRGQAGRYGYTF
>TRBV19|TRBJ1-3|few|NA
TGTGCCAGTAGTCTCCACGGTACTGGACAGCCAACGTATTTT
CASSLHGTGQPTYF
>TRBV4-1|TRBJ2-1|many|TRBD1
TGCGCCAGCAGCCAAGATCAGACAGGGTTGAGCTCCTACAATGAGCAGTTCTTC
CASSQDQTGLSSYNEQFF
>TRBV5-1|TRBJ1-5|many|TRBD1
TGCGCCAGCAGCTTCAACTCGGACAGGGGGACTAGCAATCAGCCCCAGCATTTT
CASSFNSDRGTSNQPQHF
>TRBV5-4|TRBJ1-1|NA|NA
TGTGCCAGCAGCTTGTTCAACACTGAAGCTTTCTTT
CASSLFNTEAFF
>TRBV6-6|TRBJ2-7|NA|TRBD1
TGTGCCAGCAGACATCCGGGACAGGGGGTCTACGAGCAGTACTTC
CASRHPGQGVYEQYF
>TRBV12-3/TRBV12-4|TRBJ2-2|many|NA
TGTGCCAGCAGTCCAGATGGGGTCTCATCCGGGGAGCTGTTTTTT
CASSPDGVSSGELFF
>TRBV6-5|TRBJ2-3|many|TRBD2
TGTGCCAGCAGTTTACTAGCGGTACGCACAGATACGCAGTATTTT
CASSLLAVRTDTQYF
>TRBV30|TRBJ2-7|few|NA
TGTGCCTGGTCGATCAACTACGAGCAGTACTTC
CAWSINYEQYF
>TRBV7-3|TRBJ2-6|NA|TRBD2
TGTGCCAGCAGGGGGATTAGCGGGAGTTCTGGGGCCAACGTCCTGACTTTC
CASRGISGSSGANVLTF
>TRBV7-8|TRBJ2-1|few|TRBD2
TGTGCCAGCAGCTTAGGACTAGCGGACTACAATGAGCAGTTCTTC
CASSLGLADYNEQFF
>TRBV7-2|TRBJ1-1|many|NA
TGTGCCAGCAGCTTAACGGGGTTTGAAGCTTTCTTT
CASSLTGFEAFF
>TRBV7-3|TRBJ1-1|NA|NA
TGTGCCAGCAGCTTAAACAGGGAACTGAACACTGAAGCTTTCTTT
CASSLNRELNTEAFF
>TRBV6-2/TRBV6-3|TRBJ1-2|many|TRBD1
TGTGCCAGCAACGACGGGACAGGGGGCGCCGGCTACACCTTC
CASNDGTGGAGYTF
>TRBV7-2|TRBJ2-5|NA|NA
TGTGCCAGCAGCTTACTGTACCAAGAGACCCAGTACTTC
CASSLLYQETQYF
>TRBV27|TRBJ1-1|many|NA
TGTGCCAGCAGTCCGAATCAGGCAACTGAAGCTTTCTTT
CASSPNQATEAFF
>TRBV5-4|TRBJ2-1|few|TRBD2
TGTGCCAGCAGCTATGCTAGCGGTTACAATGAGCAGTTCTTC
CASSYASGYNEQFF